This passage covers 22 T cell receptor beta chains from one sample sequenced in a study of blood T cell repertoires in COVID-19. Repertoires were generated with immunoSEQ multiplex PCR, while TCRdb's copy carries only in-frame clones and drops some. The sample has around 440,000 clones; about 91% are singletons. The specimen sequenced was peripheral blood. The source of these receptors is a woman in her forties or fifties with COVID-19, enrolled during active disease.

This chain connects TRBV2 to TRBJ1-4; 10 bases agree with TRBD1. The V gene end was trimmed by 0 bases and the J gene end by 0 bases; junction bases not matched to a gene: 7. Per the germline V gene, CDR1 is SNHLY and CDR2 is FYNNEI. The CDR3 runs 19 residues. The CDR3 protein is CASSEAARGQGATNEKLFF. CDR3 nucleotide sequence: TGTGCCAGCAGTGAAGCGGCGAGAGGACAGGGGGCAACTAATGAAAAACTGTTTTTT.

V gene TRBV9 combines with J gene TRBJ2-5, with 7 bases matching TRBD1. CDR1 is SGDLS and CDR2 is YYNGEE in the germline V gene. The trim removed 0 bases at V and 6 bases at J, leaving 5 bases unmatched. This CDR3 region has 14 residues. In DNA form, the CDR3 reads TGTGCCAGCAGCGTAGATCAGGGGGTAAAGACCCAGTACTTC. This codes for CASSVDQGVKTQYF.

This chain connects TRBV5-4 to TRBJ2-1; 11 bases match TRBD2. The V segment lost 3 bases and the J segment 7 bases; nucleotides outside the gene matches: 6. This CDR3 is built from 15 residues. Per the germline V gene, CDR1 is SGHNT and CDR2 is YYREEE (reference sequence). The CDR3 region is CASSSSGGRGNEQFF. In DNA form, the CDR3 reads TGTGCCAGCAGCTCTAGCGGGGGGCGGGGTAATGAGCAGTTCTTC.

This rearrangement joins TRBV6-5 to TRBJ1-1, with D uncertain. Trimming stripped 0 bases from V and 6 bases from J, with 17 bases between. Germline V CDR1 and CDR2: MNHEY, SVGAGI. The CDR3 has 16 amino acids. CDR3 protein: CASSYSPGVGYPEAFF. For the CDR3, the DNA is TGTGCCAGCAGTTACTCGCCGGGAGTGGGGTACCCTGAAGCTTTCTTT.

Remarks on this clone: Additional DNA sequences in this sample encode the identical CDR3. CDR3 protein: CASSESLNYGYTF. CDR3 in DNA: TGTGCCAGCAGTGAGAGCCTGAACTATGGCTACACCTTC. This chain uses TRBV2 with TRBJ1-2; the D is unclear. Germline lookup yields CDR1 SNHLY and CDR2 FYNNEI. CDR3 length: 13 amino acids. V lost 3 bases and J lost 2, with 7 bases in between.

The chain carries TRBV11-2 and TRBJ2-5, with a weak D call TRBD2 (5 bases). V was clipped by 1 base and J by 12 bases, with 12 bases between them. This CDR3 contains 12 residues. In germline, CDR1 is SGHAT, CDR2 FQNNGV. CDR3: CASSLGSGRKYF. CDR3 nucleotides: TGTGCCAGCAGCTTAGGTTCGGGGAGAAAGTACTTC.

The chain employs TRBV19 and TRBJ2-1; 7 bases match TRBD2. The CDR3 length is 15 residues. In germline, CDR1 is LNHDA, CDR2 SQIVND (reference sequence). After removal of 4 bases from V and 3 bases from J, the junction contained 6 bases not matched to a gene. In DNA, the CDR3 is TGTGCCAGTAGTAGCGGGGGATACCTCTACAATGAGCAGTTCTTC. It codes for CASSSGGYLYNEQFF.

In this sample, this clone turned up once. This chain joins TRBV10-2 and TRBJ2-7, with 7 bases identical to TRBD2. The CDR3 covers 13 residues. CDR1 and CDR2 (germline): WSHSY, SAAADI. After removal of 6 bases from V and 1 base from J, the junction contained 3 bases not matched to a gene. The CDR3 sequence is CASRSGTSYEQYF. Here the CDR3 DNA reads TGCGCCAGCAGGAGCGGGACTTCCTACGAGCAGTACTTC.

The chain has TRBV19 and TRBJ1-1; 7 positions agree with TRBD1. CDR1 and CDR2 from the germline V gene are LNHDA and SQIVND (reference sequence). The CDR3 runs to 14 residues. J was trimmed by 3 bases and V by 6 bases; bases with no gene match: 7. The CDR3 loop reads CASRKDRVDTEAFF. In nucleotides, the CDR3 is TGTGCCAGTAGGAAAGACAGGGTGGACACTGAAGCTTTCTTT.

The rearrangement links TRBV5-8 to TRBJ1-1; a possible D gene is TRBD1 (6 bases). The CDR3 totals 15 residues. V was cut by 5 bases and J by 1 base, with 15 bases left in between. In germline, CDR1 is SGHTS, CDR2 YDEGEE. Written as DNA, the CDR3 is TGTGCCAGCAGTTCACAGGGTTTCGGGAACACTGAAGCTTTCTTT. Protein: CASSSQGFGNTEAFF.

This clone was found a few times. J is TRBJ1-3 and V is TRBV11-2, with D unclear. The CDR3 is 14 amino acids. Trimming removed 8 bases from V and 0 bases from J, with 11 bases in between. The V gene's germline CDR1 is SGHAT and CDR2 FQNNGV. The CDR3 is CASYGGSSGNTIYF. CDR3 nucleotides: TGTGCCAGCTACGGAGGGAGCTCTGGAAACACCATATATTTT. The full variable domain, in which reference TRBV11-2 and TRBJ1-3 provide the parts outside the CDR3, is EAGVAQSPRYKIIEKRQSVAFWCNPISGHATLYWYQQILGQGPKLLIQFQNNGVVDDSQLPKDRFSAERLKGVDSTLKIQPAKLEDSAVYLCASYGGSSGNTIYFGEGSWLTVV.

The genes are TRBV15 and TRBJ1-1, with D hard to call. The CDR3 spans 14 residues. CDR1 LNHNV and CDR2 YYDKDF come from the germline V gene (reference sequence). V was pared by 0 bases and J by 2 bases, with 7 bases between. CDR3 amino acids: CATSRDIGNTEAFF. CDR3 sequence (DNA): TGTGCCACCAGCAGAGATATCGGTAACACTGAAGCTTTCTTT. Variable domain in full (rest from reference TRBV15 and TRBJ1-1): DAMVIQNPRYQVTQFGKPVTLSCSQTLNHNVMYWYQQKSSQAPKLLFHYYDKDFNNEADTPDNFQSRRPNTSFCFLDIRSPGLGDTAMYLCATSRDIGNTEAFFGQGTRLTVV.

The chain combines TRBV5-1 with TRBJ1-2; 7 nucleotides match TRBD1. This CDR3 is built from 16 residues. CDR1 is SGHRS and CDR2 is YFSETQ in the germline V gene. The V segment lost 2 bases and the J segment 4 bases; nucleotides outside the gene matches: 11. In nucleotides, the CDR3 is TGCGCCAGCAGCTTAGGTACCGGGACAGTTGCCTATGGCTACACCTTC. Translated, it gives CASSLGTGTVAYGYTF.

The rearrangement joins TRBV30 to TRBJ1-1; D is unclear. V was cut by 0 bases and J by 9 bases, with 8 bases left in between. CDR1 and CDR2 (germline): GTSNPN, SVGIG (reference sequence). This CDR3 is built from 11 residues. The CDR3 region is CAWSVGGKAFF. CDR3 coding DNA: TGTGCCTGGAGTGTAGGCGGGAAAGCTTTCTTT.

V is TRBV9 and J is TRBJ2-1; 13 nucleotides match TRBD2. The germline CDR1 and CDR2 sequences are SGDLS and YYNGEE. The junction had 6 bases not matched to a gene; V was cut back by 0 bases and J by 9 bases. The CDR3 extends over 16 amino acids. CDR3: CASSVARTSGGGEQFF. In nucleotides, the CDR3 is TGTGCCAGCAGCGTAGCGAGGACTAGCGGGGGTGGTGAGCAGTTCTTC. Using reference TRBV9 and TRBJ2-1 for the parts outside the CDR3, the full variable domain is DSGVTQTPKHLITATGQRVTLRCSPRSGDLSVYWYQQSLDQGLQFLIQYYNGEERAKGNILERFSAQQFPDLHSELNLSSLELGDSALYFCASSVARTSGGGEQFFGPGTRLTVL.

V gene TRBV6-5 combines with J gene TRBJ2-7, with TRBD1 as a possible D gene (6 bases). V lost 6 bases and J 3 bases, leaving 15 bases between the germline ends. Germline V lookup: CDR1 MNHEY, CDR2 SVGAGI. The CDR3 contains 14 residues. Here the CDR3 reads CASSRAAGVYEQYF. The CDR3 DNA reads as TGTGCCAGCAGCCGAGCCGCAGGGGTCTACGAGCAGTACTTC.

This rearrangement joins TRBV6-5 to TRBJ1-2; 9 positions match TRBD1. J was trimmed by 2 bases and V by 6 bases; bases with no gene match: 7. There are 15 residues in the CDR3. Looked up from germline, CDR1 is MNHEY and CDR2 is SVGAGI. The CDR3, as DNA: TGTGCCAGCAGCCCACAGGGGGCTCAAAACTATGGCTACACCTTC. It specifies CASSPQGAQNYGYTF.

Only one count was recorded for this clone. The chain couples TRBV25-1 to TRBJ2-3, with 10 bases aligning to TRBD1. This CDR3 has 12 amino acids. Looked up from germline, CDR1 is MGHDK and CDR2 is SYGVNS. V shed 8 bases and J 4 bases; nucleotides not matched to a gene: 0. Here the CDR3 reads CASGQGADTQYF. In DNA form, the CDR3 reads TGTGCCAGCGGACAGGGGGCAGATACGCAGTATTTT.

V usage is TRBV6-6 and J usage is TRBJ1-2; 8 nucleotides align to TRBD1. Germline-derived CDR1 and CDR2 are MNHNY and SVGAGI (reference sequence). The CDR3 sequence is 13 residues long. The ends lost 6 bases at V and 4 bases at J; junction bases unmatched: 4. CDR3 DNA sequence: TGTGCCAGCAGGGCAGGGGGCTTCTATGGCTACACCTTC. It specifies CASRAGGFYGYTF.

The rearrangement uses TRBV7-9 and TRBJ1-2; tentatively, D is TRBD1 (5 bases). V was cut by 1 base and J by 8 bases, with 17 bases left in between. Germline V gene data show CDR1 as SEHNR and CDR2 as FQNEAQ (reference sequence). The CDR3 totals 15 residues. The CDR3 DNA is TGTGCCAGCAGCTTAGGAACGGGCCCCAGGGTCGGCTACACCTTC. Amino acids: CASSLGTGPRVGYTF.

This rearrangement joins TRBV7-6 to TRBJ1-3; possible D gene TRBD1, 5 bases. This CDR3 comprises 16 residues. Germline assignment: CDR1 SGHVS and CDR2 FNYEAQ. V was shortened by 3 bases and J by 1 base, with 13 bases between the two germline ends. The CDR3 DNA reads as TGTGCCAGCAGCTTGGCCCCTGCAGGGTCTGGAAACACCATATATTTT. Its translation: CASSLAPAGSGNTIYF.

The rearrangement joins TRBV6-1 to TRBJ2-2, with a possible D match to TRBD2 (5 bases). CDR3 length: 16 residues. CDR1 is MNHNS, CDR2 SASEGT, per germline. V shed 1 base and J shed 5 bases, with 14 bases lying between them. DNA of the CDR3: TGTGCCAGCAGTGAAGGAGTCGGGGTTCGGACCGGGGAGCTGTTTTTT. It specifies CASSEGVGVRTGELFF.